This T cell receptor (beta chain) was retrieved from a study of blood T cells in healthy people across ages. Study-wide findings and caveats: Older individuals had lower TCR beta diversity per million T cells (the decline was roughly linear).

Germline V CDR1 and CDR2: SEHNR, FQNEAQ (reference sequence). The CDR3 runs 16 residues. With 3 bases removed from V and 4 bases from J, the gap between germline ends came to 18 bases. Concerning this clonotype: The antigen remains unidentified.

The authors ran a second PCR of roughly 6 to 12 cycles using a sample-barcoded 5' primer and a J-beta primer mix. TCRdb analysed the 5' RACE reads with MiXCR anew, one entry per CDR3 protein. The table lists hundreds of thousands of distinct CDR3 sequences, just over 55% of them singletons, with about a quarter in the top ten. J is TRBJ1-1 and V is TRBV7-9, with TRBD1 as a possible D gene (6 bases). Sequencing was performed on blood. This TCR was sampled from a man aged 35 to 55 in good health. The CDR3 bases are TGTGCCAGCAGCTTTGGAGGGGGGCGTGGGGGCACTGAAGCTTTCTTT. Encoded protein: CASSFGGGRGGTEAFF.